Below are 22 T cell receptor beta chains sequenced from a single sample in a study of molecular identifiers for immune sequencing clone quantification. TCRdb passed the PCR reads through MiXCR, listing each CDR3 protein once. The sample has approximately 500,000 distinct CDR3 sequences, about a quarter seen once; the top ten hold approximately 0.8%. Sequencing was carried out using naive CD8+ T cells from blood, with Jurkat cell RNA spiked in. Indicated subset: FACS-sorted CD8+CD4-CCR7+CD45RA+ naive T cells. These receptors were obtained from a human donor in good health. Some libraries in this study had Jurkat cell RNA spiked in.

The rearrangement uses TRBV24-1 and TRBJ2-3; tentatively, D is TRBD1 (6 bases). Between the trimmed V and J ends, which lost 9 bases and 4 bases, there was a span of 13 bases. This CDR3 comprises 13 residues. The germline gives CDR1 KGHDR, CDR2 SFDVKD. The CDR3 nucleotides read TGTGCCACCGGAGGTGGGGGCTCAGATACGCAGTATTTT. Amino acids: CATGGGGSDTQYF.

This clonotype was seen repeatedly, ten times or more. V gene TRBV7-9 combines with J gene TRBJ2-3; D possibly corresponds to TRBD1 (6 bases). V lost 7 bases and J 4 bases, leaving 9 bases between the germline ends. This CDR3 contains 12 residues. Germline lookup yields CDR1 SEHNR and CDR2 FQNEAQ (reference sequence). CDR3 region: CASNTGSDTQYF. The DNA for the CDR3 is TGTGCCAGCAACACAGGGTCAGATACGCAGTATTTT. Supplemented by reference TRBV7-9 and TRBJ2-3, the full variable domain reads DTGVSQNPRHKITKRGQNVTFRCDPISEHNRLYWYRQTLGQGPEFLTYFQNEAQLEKSRLLSDRFSAERPKGSFSTLEIQRTEQGDSAMYLCASNTGSDTQYFGPGTRLTVL.

For this clonotype: This may be a read error, as it is one base from a much larger clone. No conserved phenylalanine or tryptophan ends this CDR3, so it is likely a read error. The chain is built from TRBV7-6 and TRBJ1-6, with unresolved D. V lost 1 base, J lost 10 bases, and 8 bases lay in between. The V gene's germline CDR1 is SGHVS and CDR2 FNYEAQ. This CDR3 has 13 amino acids. In nucleotides, the CDR3 is TGTGCCAGCAGCTTAGGGCCGGGGTCACCCCTCCACTTG. This codes for CASSLGPGSPLHL.

The rearrangement joins TRBV6-5 to TRBJ1-2; D gene ambiguous. The CDR3 length is 16 residues. Germline values: CDR1 MNHEY, CDR2 SVGAGI. V lost 2 bases, J lost 0 bases, and 13 bases lay in between. Written as DNA, the CDR3 is TGTGCCAGCAGTTACGAAAATCTAACAGCTAACTATGGCTACACCTTC. This codes for CASSYENLTANYGYTF.

The chain employs TRBV6-6 and TRBJ1-2, with no clear D. CDR1 and CDR2 from the germline V gene are MNHNY and SVGAGI (reference sequence). Trimming stripped 2 bases from V and 2 bases from J, with 9 bases between. The CDR3 contains 14 residues. CDR3 DNA sequence: TGTGCCAGCAGTTACGGGTCTATCAACTATGGCTACACCTTC. Its translation is CASSYGSINYGYTF.

Turning to this clonotype: Being one base from a much bigger clone, this may be a read error. The gene calls are TRBV12-5 and TRBJ1-1; the D is unclear. V was shortened by 3 bases and J by 8 bases, with 10 bases between the two germline ends. The CDR3 is 12 amino acids. The germline CDR1 and CDR2 sequences are LGHNT and FRNRAP. The DNA for the CDR3 is TGTGCTAGTGGTTTTCACCAGCCCGAAGCTTTCTTT. Protein: CASGFHQPEAFF.

V is TRBV3-1 and J is TRBJ2-4; possibly TRBD2 for D (7 bases). Germline loops: CDR1 LGHDT, CDR2 YNNKEL (reference sequence). This CDR3 spans 16 amino acids. The V gene lost 4 bases and the J gene lost 9 bases, with 22 bases spanning the gap. CDR3 loop: CASSPGAGAVWGIQYF. CDR3 coding DNA: TGTGCCAGCAGCCCTGGCGCGGGGGCGGTTTGGGGCATTCAGTACTTC.

This clonotype was counted at least ten times. This rearrangement joins TRBV2 to TRBJ2-7; D gene unclear. Germline V lookup: CDR1 SNHLY, CDR2 FYNNEI. The CDR3 totals 12 residues. Between the trimmed V and J ends, which lost 10 bases and 3 bases, there was a span of 13 bases. The CDR3: CATTSVGYEQYF. CDR3 bases: TGTGCCACCACATCGGTCGGCTACGAGCAGTACTTC.

With regard to this clonotype: A read error is possible here, since a much larger clone lies one base away. The chain carries TRBV12-3 or TRBV12-4 and TRBJ2-3, with 9 bases identical to TRBD2. CDR3 length: 14 residues. In DNA form, the CDR3 reads TGTGCCAGCAGTTTCGGACTAGCGCCTGATACGCGGTATTTT. Amino acid sequence: CASSFGLAPDTRYF.

In this sample, this clonotype turned up a few times. The chain has TRBV30 and TRBJ2-7; either TRBD1 or TRBD2 may supply D (5 bases each). V lost 2 bases and J 7 bases, leaving 15 bases between the germline ends. From germline, CDR1 is GTSNPN and CDR2 SVGIG (reference sequence). The CDR3 is 13 residues long. The CDR3 region has the DNA TGTGCCTGGAGTCTGGGACGCACGAGGGAGCAGTACTTC. Translated: CAWSLGRTREQYF.

This clonotype appeared many times. V gene TRBV6-2 or TRBV6-3 combines with J gene TRBJ2-1, with D hard to call. The CDR3 is 13 residues long. V lost 4 bases and J 3 bases, leaving 7 bases between the germline ends. The germline V gene has CDR1 MNHEY and CDR2 SVGEGT. CDR3 in DNA: TGTGCCAGCAGTTGGAGCAGCTACAATGAGCAGTTCTTC. It is translated as CASSWSSYNEQFF.

This clonotype was counted many times. The chain joins TRBV20-1 to TRBJ2-3, with unresolved D. The CDR3 consists of 15 residues. Trimming shortened V by 3 bases and J by 7 bases, and 20 bases separated the two germline ends. CDR1 is DFQATT, CDR2 SNEGSKA, per germline (reference sequence). This CDR3 is CSASKSGFSPYTQYF. Written as DNA, the CDR3 is TGCAGTGCTAGCAAATCAGGCTTTTCACCCTATACGCAGTATTTT.

This clonotype was seen just once. The chain has TRBV7-9 and TRBJ2-7, with D possibly being TRBD1 (6 bases). Trimming removed 8 bases from V and 2 bases from J, with 16 bases in between. The CDR3 has 14 residues. Germline V gene sequence: CDR1 SEHNR, CDR2 FQNEAQ (reference sequence). The CDR3 loop is CASSPARGPYEQYF. CDR3 nucleotides: TGTGCCAGCTCCCCAGCCAGGGGTCCCTACGAGCAGTACTTC.

The chain links TRBV7-9 to TRBJ1-2; D remains unclear. The length of the CDR3 is 15 residues. Trimming cost V 1 base and J 0 bases, with 9 bases left between them. Germline CDR1 and CDR2: SEHNR and FQNEAQ (reference sequence). As DNA, the CDR3 is TGTGCCAGCAGCTTAGGAGACAATCCTAACTATGGCTACACCTTC. Its translation is CASSLGDNPNYGYTF. The complete variable domain, with remaining parts taken from reference TRBV7-9 and TRBJ1-2, reads DTGVSQNPRHKITKRGQNVTFRCDPISEHNRLYWYRQTLGQGPEFLTYFQNEAQLEKSRLLSDRFSAERPKGSFSTLEIQRTEQGDSAMYLCASSLGDNPNYGYTFGSGTRLTVV.

This clonotype was recorded a few times. The V and J genes are TRBV7-9 and TRBJ2-7, with a possible D match to TRBD1 (6 bases). CDR3 length equals 13 residues. Per germline, CDR1 SEHNR and CDR2 FQNEAQ (reference sequence). Trimming took 5 bases from V and 2 from J, leaving 10 bases between them. CDR3 in DNA: TGTGCCAGCAGCGAAAGGGACACCTACGAGCAGTACTTC. Protein: CASSERDTYEQYF.

Comment on this clonotype: Relative to the germline gene, one junction end is altered; a read error may explain this. This sequence joins TRBV12-3 or TRBV12-4 and TRBJ2-4; possible D gene TRBD1, 5 bases. The length of the CDR3 is 17 residues. CDR3 sequence reads: CASRPRQLGLAKSIQYF. The CDR3 DNA follows: TGTGCCAGCAGGCCGAGACAGCTCGGGTTAGCCAAAAGCATTCAGTACTTC.

This clonotype was seen repeatedly, ten times or more. J is TRBJ2-1 and V is TRBV24-1; TRBD2 matches at 8 bases. This CDR3 comprises 14 residues. V trimming: 4 bases; J trimming: 3 bases; junction bases outside the gene matches: 1. Germline-derived CDR1 and CDR2 are KGHDR and SFDVKD. The CDR3 nucleotides are TGTGCCACCAGTGAAGCGGGGGACTACAATGAGCAGTTCTTC. It specifies CATSEAGDYNEQFF.

V gene TRBV27 combines with J gene TRBJ2-2; TRBD1 matches 7 bases. Trimming at V came to 8 bases and at J to 3 bases, leaving 9 bases not matched to a gene. The V gene's germline CDR1 is MNHEY and CDR2 SMNVEV (reference sequence). The CDR3 covers 15 residues. This CDR3 reads CASRQWTGDTGELFF. The CDR3 coding sequence is TGTGCCAGCCGACAATGGACAGGAGACACCGGGGAGCTGTTTTTT.

This clonotype has only a few counts. A clone one base away is much larger, so this may be a read error. No conserved phenylalanine or tryptophan ends this CDR3, so it is likely a read error. This sequence joins TRBV5-1 and TRBJ2-5; the match to TRBD2 covers 8 bases. V trimming: 1 base; J trimming: 0 bases; junction bases outside the gene matches: 2. CDR3 size: 15 residues. Germline assignment: CDR1 SGHRS and CDR2 YFSETQ. In nucleotides, the CDR3 is TGCGCCAGCAGCTTGCGCGGGGGGAACCAAGAGACCCAGTACCTC. This sequence encodes CASSLRGGNQETQYL.

This clonotype has ten or more counts. The V and J genes are TRBV29-1 and TRBJ2-7, with 11 nucleotides matching TRBD2. The length of the CDR3 is 18 residues. V was pared by 1 base and J by 2 bases, with 13 bases of the junction left unmatched. Germline-derived CDR1 and CDR2 are SQVTM and ANQGSEA. Written as DNA, the CDR3 is TGCAGCGTTGAAGTCCCGGGACTAGCGGCAACCTTCACCTACGAGCAGTACTTC. Its translation: CSVEVPGLAATFTYEQYF.

Note on this clonotype: A much larger clone is a single base away; this may be a read error. V usage is TRBV4-2 and J usage is TRBJ2-5; 8 nucleotides agree with TRBD1. The CDR3 length is 15 residues. Germline assignment: CDR1 LGHNA and CDR2 YNFKEQ. The V segment lost 7 bases and the J segment 2 bases; nucleotides outside the gene matches: 9. CDR3 loop: CASKRSGGEQETQYF. The CDR3 bases are TGTGCCAGCAAACGATCAGGGGGCGAGCAAGAGACCCAGTACTTC.

This clonotype was detected ten times or more. As DNA, the CDR3 is TGTGCCAGCACCCGTGGACAGGGGGCATTGTACGAGCAGTACTTC. It codes for CASTRGQGALYEQYF. The chain uses TRBV25-1 and TRBJ2-7; 11 nucleotides align to TRBD1. The germline gives CDR1 MGHDK, CDR2 SYGVNS. CDR3 length: 15 amino acids. Trimming at V came to 7 bases and at J to 4 bases, leaving 9 bases not matched to a gene.